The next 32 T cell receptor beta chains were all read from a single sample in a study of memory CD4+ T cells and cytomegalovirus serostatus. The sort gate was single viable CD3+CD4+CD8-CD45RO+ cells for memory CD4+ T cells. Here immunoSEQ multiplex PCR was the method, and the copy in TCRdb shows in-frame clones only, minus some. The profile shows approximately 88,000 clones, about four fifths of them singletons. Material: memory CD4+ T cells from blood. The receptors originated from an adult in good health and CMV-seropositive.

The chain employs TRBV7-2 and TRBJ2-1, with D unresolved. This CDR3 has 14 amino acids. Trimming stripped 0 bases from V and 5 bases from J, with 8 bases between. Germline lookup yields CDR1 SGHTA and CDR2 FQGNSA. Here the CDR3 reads CASSLAGTHNEQFF. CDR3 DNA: TGTGCCAGCAGCTTAGCGGGAACCCACAATGAGCAGTTCTTC.

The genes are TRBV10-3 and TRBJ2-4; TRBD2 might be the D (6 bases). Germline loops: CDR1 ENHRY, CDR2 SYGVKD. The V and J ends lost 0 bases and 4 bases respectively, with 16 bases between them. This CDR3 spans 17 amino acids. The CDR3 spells CAISESPGRDGKNIQYF. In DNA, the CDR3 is TGTGCCATCAGTGAGTCCCCTGGGCGGGATGGAAAAAACATTCAGTACTTC.

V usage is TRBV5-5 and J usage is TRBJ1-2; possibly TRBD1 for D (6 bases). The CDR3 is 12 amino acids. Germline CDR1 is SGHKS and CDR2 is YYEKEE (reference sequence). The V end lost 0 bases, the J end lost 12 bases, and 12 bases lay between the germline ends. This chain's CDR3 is CASSLDREKDTF. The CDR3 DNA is TGTGCCAGCAGCTTGGACAGGGAAAAGGACACCTTC.

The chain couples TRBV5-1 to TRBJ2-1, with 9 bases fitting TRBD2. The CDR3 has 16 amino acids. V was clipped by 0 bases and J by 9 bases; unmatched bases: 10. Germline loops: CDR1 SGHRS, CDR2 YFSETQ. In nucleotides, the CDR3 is TGCGCCAGCAGCTTGGTGTCTAGCGGGAAGGGAGGTGAGCAGTTCTTC. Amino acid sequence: CASSLVSSGKGGEQFF.

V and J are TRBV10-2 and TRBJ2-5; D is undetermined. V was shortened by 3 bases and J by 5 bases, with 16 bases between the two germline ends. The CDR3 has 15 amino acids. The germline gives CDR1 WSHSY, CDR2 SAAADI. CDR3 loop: CASSDKGSLVETQYF. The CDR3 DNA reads TGCGCCAGCAGTGACAAGGGATCGTTGGTGGAGACCCAGTACTTC.

This CDR3 reads CASSLKPSGDYEQYF. CDR3 bases: TGTGCCAGCAGCTTGAAACCTAGCGGGGATTACGAGCAGTACTTC. The chain recombines TRBV5-5 with TRBJ2-7; TRBD2 agrees at 9 bases. Unmatched junction bases numbered 6, after V lost 1 base and J lost 4 bases. Germline V CDR1 and CDR2: SGHKS, YYEKEE (reference sequence). The CDR3 runs 15 residues.

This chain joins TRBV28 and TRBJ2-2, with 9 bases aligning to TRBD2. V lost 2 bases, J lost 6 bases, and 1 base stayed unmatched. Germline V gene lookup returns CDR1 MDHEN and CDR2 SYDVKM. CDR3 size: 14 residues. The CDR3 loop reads CASSLLAGSGELFF. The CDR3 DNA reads TGTGCCAGCAGTTTACTAGCGGGATCCGGGGAGCTGTTTTTT.

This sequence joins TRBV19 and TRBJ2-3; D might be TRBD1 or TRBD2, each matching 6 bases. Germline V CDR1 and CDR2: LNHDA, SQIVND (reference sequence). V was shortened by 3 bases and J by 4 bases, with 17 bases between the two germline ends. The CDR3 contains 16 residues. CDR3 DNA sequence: TGTGCCAGTAGTATCACAGGGATACCGGGAGCAGATACGCAGTATTTT. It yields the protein CASSITGIPGADTQYF.

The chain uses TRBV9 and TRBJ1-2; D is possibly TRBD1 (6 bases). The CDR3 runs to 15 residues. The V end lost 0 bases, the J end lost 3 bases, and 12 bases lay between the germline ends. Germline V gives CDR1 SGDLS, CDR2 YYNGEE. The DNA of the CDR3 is TGTGCCAGCAGCGTAGCTATGGACAGTTACTATGGCTACACCTTC. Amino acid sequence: CASSVAMDSYYGYTF. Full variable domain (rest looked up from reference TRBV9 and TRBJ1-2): DSGVTQTPKHLITATGQRVTLRCSPRSGDLSVYWYQQSLDQGLQFLIQYYNGEERAKGNILERFSAQQFPDLHSELNLSSLELGDSALYFCASSVAMDSYYGYTFGSGTRLTVV.

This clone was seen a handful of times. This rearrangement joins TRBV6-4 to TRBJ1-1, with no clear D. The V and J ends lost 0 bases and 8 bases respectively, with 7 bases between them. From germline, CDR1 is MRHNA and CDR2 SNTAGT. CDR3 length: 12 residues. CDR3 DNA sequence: TGTGCCAGCAGTGACTCGAGAGGGGAAGCTTTCTTT. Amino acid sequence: CASSDSRGEAFF.

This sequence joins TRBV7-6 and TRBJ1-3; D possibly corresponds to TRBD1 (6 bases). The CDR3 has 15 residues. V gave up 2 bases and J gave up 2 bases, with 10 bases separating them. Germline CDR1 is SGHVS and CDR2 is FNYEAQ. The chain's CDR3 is CASSLTGAAGNTIYF. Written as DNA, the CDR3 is TGTGCCAGCAGCTTAACGGGGGCGGCTGGAAACACCATATATTTT.

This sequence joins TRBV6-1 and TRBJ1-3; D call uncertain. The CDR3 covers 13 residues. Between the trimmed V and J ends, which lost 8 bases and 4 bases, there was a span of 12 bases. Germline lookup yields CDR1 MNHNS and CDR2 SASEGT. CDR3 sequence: CASFPGWGNTIYF. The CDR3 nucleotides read TGTGCCAGCTTCCCGGGGTGGGGAAACACCATATATTTT.

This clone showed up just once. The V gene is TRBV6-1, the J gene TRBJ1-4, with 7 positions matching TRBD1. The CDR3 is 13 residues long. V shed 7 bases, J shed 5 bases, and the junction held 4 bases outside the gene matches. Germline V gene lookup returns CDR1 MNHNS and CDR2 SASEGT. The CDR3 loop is CASTTGRNEKLFF. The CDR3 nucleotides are TGTGCCAGCACGACAGGGAGAAATGAAAAACTGTTTTTT.

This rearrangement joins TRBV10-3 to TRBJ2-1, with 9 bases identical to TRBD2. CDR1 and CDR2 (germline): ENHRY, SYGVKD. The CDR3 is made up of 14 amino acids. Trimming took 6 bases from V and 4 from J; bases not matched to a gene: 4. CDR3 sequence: CAIRETSGYNEQFF. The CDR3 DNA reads TGTGCCATCAGGGAGACTAGCGGATACAATGAGCAGTTCTTC.

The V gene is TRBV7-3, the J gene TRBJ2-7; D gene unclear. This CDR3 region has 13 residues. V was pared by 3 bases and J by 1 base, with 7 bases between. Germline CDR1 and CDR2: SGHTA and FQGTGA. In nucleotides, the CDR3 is TGTGCCAGCAGCTTCGGGCCTTCCTACGAGCAGTACTTC. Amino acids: CASSFGPSYEQYF.

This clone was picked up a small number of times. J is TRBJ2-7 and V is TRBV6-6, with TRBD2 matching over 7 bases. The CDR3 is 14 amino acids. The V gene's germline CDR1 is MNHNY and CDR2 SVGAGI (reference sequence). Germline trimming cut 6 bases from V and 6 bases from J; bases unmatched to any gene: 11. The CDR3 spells CASSPTLGGGEQYF. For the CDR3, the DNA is TGTGCCAGCAGCCCGACCCTGGGGGGGGGCGAGCAGTACTTC.

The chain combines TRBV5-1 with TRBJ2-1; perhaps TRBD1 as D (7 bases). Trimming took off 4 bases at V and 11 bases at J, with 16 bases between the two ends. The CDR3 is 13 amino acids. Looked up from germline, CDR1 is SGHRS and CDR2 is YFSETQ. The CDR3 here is CASSPQGGDKQFF. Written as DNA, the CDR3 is TGCGCCAGCAGCCCCCAGGGGGGTGATAAGCAGTTCTTC.

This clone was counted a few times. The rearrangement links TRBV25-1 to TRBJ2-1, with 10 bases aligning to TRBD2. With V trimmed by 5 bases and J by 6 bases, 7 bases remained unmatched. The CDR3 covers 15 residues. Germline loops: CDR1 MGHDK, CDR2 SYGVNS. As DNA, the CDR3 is TGTGCCAGCAGTAAAGCGGGAGGGGGTCGCAATGAGCAGTTCTTC. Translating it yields CASSKAGGGRNEQFF.

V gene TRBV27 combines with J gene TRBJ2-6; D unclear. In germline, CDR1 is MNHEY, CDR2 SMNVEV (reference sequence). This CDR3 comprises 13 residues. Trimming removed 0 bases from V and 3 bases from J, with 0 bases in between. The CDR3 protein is CASSLSGANVLTF. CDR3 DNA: TGTGCCAGCAGTTTATCTGGGGCCAACGTCCTGACTTTC.

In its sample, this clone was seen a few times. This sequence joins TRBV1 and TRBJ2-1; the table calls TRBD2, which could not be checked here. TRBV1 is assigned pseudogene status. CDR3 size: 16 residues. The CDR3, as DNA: TGCACCAGCAGCCAAAGGACTAGCGGGAGACTAGGTGAGCAGTTCTTC. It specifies CTSSQRTSGRLGEQFF.

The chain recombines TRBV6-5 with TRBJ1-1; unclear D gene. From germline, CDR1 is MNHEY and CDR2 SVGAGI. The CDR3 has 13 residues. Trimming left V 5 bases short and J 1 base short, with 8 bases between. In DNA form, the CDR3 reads TGTGCCAGCAGTAAAACGGGGAACACTGAAGCTTTCTTT. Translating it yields CASSKTGNTEAFF.

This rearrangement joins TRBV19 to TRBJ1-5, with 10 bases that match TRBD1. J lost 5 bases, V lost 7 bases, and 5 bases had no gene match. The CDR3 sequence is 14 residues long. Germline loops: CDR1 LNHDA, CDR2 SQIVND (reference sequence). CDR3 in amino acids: CASTPTGGYQPQHF. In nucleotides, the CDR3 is TGTGCCAGTACCCCGACAGGGGGCTATCAGCCCCAGCATTTT.

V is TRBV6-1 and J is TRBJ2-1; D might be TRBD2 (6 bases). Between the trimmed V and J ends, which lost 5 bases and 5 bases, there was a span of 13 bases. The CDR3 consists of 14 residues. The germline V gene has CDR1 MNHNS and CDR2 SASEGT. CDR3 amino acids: CASSPGDFNNEQFF. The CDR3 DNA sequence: TGTGCCAGCAGTCCCGGGGACTTTAACAATGAGCAGTTCTTC.

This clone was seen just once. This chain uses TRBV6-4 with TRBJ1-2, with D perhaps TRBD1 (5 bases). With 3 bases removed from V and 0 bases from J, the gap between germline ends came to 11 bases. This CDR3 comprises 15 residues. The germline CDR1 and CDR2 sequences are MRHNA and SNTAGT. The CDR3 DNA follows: TGTGCCAGCAGTGATTGGACAAATACTAACTATGGCTACACCTTC. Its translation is CASSDWTNTNYGYTF.

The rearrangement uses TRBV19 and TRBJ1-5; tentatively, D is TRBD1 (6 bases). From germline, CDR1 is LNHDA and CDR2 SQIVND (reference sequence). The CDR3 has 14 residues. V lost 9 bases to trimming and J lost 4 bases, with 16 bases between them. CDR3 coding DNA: TGTGCCAGCCAAGACAGGCGAGCGAATCAGCCCCAGCATTTT. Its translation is CASQDRRANQPQHF.

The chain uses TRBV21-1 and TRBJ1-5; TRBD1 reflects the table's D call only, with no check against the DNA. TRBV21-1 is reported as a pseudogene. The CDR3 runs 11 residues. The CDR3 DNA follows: TGTGCCAGCAGCACAACAAAATCCCTCCTTTTT. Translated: CASSTTKSLLF.

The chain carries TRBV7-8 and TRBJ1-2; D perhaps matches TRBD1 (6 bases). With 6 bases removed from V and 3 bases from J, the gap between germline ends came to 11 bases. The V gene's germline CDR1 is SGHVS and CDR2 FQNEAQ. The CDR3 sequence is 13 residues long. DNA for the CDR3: TGTGCCAGCAGGATACAGGGTGACTATGGCTACACCTTC. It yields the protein CASRIQGDYGYTF.

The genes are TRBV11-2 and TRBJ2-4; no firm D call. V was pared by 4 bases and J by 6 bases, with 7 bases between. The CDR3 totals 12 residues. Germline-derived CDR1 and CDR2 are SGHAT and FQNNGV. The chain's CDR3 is CASSSVGNIQYF. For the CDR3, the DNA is TGTGCCAGCAGCTCCGTGGGAAACATTCAGTACTTC.

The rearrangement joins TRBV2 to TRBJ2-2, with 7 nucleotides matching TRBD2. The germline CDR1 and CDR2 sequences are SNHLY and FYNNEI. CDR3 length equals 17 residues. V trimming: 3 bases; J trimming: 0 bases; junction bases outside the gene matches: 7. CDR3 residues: CASSDRRRGSNTGELFF. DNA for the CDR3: TGTGCCAGCAGTGACCGGAGGCGGGGGTCGAACACCGGGGAGCTGTTTTTT.

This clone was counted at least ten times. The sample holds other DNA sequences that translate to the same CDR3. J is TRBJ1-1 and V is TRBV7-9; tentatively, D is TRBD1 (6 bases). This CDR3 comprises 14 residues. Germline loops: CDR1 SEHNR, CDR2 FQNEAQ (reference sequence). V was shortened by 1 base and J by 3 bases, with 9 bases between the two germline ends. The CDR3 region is CASSLEGGDTEAFF. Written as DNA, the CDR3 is TGTGCCAGCAGCTTAGAAGGGGGGGACACTGAAGCTTTCTTT.

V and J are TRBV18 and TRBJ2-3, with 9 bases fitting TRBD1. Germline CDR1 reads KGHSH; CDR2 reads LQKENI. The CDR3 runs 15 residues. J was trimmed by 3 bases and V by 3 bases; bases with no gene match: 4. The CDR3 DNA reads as TGTGCCAGCTCACCTAACAGGGGGCGTACAGATACGCAGTATTTT. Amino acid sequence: CASSPNRGRTDTQYF.

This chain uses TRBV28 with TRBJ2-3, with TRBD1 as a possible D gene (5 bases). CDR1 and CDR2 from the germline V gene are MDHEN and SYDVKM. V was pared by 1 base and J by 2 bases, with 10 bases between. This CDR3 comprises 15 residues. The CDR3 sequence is CASSLLGANTDTQYF. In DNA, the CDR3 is TGTGCCAGCAGTTTATTAGGGGCCAACACAGATACGCAGTATTTT.